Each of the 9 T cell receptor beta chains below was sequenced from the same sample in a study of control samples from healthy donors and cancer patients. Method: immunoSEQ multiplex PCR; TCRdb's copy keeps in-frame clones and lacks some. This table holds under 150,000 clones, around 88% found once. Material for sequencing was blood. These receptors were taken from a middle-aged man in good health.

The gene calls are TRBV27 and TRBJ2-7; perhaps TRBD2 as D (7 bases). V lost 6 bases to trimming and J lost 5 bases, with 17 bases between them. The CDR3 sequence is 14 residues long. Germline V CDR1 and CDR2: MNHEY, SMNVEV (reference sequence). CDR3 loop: CASSLGRGLNEQYF. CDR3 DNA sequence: TGTGCCAGCAGCTTGGGGAGGGGGTTAAACGAGCAGTACTTC.

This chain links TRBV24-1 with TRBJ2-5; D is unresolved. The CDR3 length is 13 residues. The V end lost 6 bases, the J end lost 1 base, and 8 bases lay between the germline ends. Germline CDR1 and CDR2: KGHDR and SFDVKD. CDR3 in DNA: TGTGCCACCAGTTTCGGGTTCCAAGAGACCCAGTACTTC. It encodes CATSFGFQETQYF.

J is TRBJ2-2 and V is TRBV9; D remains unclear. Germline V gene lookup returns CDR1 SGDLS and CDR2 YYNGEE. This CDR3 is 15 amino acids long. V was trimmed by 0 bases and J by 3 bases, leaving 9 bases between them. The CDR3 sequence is CASSVAKDYTGELFF. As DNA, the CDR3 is TGTGCCAGCAGCGTAGCTAAGGATTACACCGGGGAGCTGTTTTTT.

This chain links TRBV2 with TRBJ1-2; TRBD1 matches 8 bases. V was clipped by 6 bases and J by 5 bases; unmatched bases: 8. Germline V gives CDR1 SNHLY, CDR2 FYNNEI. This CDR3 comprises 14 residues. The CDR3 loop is CASRRQGTKYGYTF. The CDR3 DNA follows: TGTGCCAGCAGAAGACAGGGGACAAAGTATGGCTACACCTTC.

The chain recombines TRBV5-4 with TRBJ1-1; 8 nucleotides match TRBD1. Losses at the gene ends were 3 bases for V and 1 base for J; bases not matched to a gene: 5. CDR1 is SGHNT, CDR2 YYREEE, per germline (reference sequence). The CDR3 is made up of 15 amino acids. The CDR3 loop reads CASSSDRESNTEAFF. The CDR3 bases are TGTGCCAGCAGCTCGGACAGGGAGTCGAACACTGAAGCTTTCTTT.

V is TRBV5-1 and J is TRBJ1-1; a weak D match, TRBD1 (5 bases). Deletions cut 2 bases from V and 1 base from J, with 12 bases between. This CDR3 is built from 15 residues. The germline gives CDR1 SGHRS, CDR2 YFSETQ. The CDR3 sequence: CASSFLGQSNTEAFF. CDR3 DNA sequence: TGCGCCAGCAGCTTTCTTGGACAATCGAACACTGAAGCTTTCTTT. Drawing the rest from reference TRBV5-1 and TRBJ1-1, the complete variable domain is KAGVTQTPRYLIKTRGQQVTLSCSPISGHRSVSWYQQTPGQGLQFLFEYFSETQRNKGNFPGRFSGRQFSNSRSEMNVSTLELGDSALYLCASSFLGQSNTEAFFGQGTRLTVV.

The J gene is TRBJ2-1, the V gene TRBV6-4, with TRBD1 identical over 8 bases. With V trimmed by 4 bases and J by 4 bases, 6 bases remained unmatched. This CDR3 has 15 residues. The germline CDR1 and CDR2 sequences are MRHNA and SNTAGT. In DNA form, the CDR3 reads TGTGCCAGCAGTGCGGGGACAGGTTATTACAATGAGCAGTTCTTC. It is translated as CASSAGTGYYNEQFF.

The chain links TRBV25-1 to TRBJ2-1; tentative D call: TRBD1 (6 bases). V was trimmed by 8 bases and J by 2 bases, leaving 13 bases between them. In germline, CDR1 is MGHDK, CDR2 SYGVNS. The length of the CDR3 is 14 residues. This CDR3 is CASGEWGPYNEQFF. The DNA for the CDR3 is TGTGCCAGCGGAGAGTGGGGGCCCTACAATGAGCAGTTCTTC.

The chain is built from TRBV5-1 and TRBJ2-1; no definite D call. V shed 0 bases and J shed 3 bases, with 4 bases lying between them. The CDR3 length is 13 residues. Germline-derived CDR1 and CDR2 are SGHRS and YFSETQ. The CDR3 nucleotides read TGCGCCAGCAGCTTGGGAGACTACAATGAGCAGTTCTTC. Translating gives CASSLGDYNEQFF.